This paragraph covers one T cell receptor (beta chain) sequence. The antigen is not known. This sample was included in a study of lymphopenia after photon versus proton radiotherapy. General study points: After lymphocyte nadir, photon-treated repertoires showed oligoclonal expansion, especially CD8+ Temra. Survival link was tested only in deceased patients; proton benefit remains a possibility.

Looked up from germline, CDR1 is SGHNT and CDR2 is YENEEA. V was trimmed by 1 base and J by 5 bases, leaving 9 bases between them. The CDR3 length is 14 residues. The protocol was immunoSEQ multiplex PCR, while the TCRdb copy is restricted to in-frame clones and leaves out a portion. The table has fewer than 65,000 clones, 86% seen once. Sequences were derived from peripheral blood, sampled from a patient treated with photon-based radiotherapy. The receptor was derived from a man in his forties with gastric cancer. This chain uses TRBV11-3 with TRBJ2-1; D possibly corresponds to TRBD1 (5 bases). The chain's CDR3 is CASSLGQMDNEQFF. The CDR3 nucleotides are TGTGCCAGCAGCTTAGGACAGATGGACAATGAGCAGTTCTTC.